A selection of T cell receptor beta chains follows, all from one sample in a study of cytomegalovirus exposure and HLA in healthy donors. Some clones are missing from TCRdb's copy, which holds only in-frame ones; the method was immunoSEQ multiplex PCR. The table lists 85,000 to 95,000 clones, over 75% of them singletons. Sequenced material: PBMCs. The receptor source for this set is a man aged 25-45 years in good health and CMV-seropositive. The CDR3 runs from the conserved cysteine through the conserved F or W. Some rows have no size entry. The others give once, few or many, or a class for an expanded clone.

v_gene: TRBV5-1; abundance: NA; CDR3aa: CASSFLGAGGQDTQYF
v_gene: TRBV19; abundance: NA; CDR3aa: CASTWAGVNYGYTF
v_gene: TRBV9; abundance: once; CDR3aa: CASSVENRGEDGYTF
v_gene: TRBV11-2; abundance: NA; CDR3aa: CASSLDAGPTAEQFF
v_gene: TRBV5-6; abundance: medium-sized; CDR3aa: CASSARRDKSNEQFF
v_gene: TRBV7-6; abundance: NA; CDR3aa: CASSQHEGALGPQHF
v_gene: TRBV18; abundance: few; CDR3aa: CASSPYLADTQYF
v_gene: TRBV7-9; abundance: NA; CDR3aa: CASSFKGLAHNEQFF
v_gene: TRBV19; abundance: NA; CDR3aa: CASSYVPGFLHYGYTF
v_gene: TRBV11-3; abundance: NA; CDR3aa: CASSPTRRLAGGDRDEQFF
v_gene: TRBV4-1; abundance: NA; CDR3aa: CASRERGGVTDTQYF
v_gene: TRBV5-1; abundance: NA; CDR3aa: CASSLDGGGKTQYF
v_gene: TRBV18; abundance: few; CDR3aa: CASSTRQGFGTDTQYF
v_gene: TRBV19; abundance: NA; CDR3aa: CASSPGTGSGNTIYF
v_gene: TRBV9; abundance: NA; CDR3aa: CASSVELVTSSYNEQFF
v_gene: TRBV19; abundance: few; CDR3aa: CASSTSTREGTQYF
v_gene: TRBV25-1; abundance: few; CDR3aa: CASSEGKGTTNEKLFF
v_gene: TRBV5-8; abundance: NA; CDR3aa: CASSLSTGGNQPQHF
v_gene: TRBV6-4; abundance: NA; CDR3aa: CASREDRGDNYGYTF
v_gene: TRBV27; abundance: few; CDR3aa: CASSPFPPGQGNYGYTF
v_gene: TRBV18; abundance: NA; CDR3aa: CASSTPGQGIYEQYF
v_gene: TRBV19; abundance: NA; CDR3aa: CASSRMTGTGNTIYF
v_gene: TRBV5-6; abundance: NA; CDR3aa: CASSPGGRGEAFF
v_gene: TRBV5-1; abundance: NA; CDR3aa: CASSLSGATEAFF
v_gene: TRBV5-1; abundance: NA; CDR3aa: CASSKGQGGYIKFSNQPQHF
v_gene: TRBV4-1; abundance: NA; CDR3aa: CASSSRGASTDTQYF
v_gene: TRBV6-1; abundance: few; CDR3aa: CASSVGSGSDTIYF
v_gene: TRBV20-1; abundance: NA; CDR3aa: CSATSVSEAFF
v_gene: TRBV19; abundance: NA; CDR3aa: CASTSYGDLNQPQHF
v_gene: TRBV9; abundance: NA; CDR3aa: CASSQGLQETQYF
v_gene: TRBV30; abundance: NA; CDR3aa: CAWNAQGRGTIYF
v_gene: TRBV14; abundance: NA; CDR3aa: CATSDSFNYGYTF
v_gene: TRBV10-3; abundance: NA; CDR3aa: CAISGQGGYQPQHF
v_gene: TRBV11-2; abundance: NA; CDR3aa: CASSLLGSGNEKLFF
v_gene: TRBV4-1; abundance: NA; CDR3aa: CASSQDWLTDTQYF
v_gene: TRBV28; abundance: NA; CDR3aa: CASSFGELGYGYTF
v_gene: TRBV27; abundance: NA; CDR3aa: CASGHRGTGANVLTF
v_gene: TRBV7-3; abundance: few; CDR3aa: CASSPWGGAETQYF
v_gene: TRBV7-2; abundance: NA; CDR3aa: CASSLRATVKNEQYF
v_gene: TRBV27; abundance: NA; CDR3aa: CASSLGALAELSGANVLTF
v_gene: TRBV6-5; abundance: NA; CDR3aa: CASSRVNTEAFF
v_gene: TRBV7-9; abundance: NA; CDR3aa: CASSVDRVESGYTF